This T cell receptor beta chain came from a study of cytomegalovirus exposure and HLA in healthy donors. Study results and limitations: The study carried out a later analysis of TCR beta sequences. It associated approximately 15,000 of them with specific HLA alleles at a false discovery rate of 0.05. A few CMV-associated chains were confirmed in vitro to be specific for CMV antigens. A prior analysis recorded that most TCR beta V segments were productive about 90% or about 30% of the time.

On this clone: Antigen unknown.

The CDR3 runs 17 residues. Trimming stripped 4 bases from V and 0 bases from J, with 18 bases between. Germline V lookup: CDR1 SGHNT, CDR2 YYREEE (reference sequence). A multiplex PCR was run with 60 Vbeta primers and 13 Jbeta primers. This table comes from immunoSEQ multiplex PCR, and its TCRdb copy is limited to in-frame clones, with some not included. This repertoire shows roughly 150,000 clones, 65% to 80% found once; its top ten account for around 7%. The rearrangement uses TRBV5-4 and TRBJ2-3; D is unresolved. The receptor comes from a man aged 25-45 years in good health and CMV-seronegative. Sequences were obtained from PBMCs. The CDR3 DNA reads TGTGCCAGCAGCATAGAACACCACAGCCCGAGCACAGATACGCAGTATTTT. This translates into CASSIEHHSPSTDTQYF.